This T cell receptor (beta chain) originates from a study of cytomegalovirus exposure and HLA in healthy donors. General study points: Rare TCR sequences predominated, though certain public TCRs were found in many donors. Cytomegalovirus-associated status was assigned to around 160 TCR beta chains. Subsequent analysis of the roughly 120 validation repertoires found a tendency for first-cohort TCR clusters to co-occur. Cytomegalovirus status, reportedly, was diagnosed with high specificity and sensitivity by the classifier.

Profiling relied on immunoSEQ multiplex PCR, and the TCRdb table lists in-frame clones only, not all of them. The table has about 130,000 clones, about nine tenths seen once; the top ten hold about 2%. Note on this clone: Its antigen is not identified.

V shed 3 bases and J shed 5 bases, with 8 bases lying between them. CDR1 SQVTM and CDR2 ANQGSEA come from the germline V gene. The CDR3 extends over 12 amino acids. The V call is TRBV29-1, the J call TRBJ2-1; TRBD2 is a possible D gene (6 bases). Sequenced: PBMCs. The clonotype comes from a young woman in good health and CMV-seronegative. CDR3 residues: CSVERGHNEQFF. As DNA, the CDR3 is TGCAGCGTTGAGCGGGGACACAATGAGCAGTTCTTC.